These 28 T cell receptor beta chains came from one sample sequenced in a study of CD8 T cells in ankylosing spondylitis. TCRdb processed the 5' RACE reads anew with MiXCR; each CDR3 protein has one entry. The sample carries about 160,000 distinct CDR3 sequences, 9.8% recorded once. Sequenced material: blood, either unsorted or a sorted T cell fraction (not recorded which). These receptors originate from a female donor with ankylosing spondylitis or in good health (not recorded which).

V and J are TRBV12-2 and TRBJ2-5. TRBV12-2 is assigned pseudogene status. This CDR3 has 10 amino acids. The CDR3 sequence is CASRLETQYF. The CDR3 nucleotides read TGTGCAAGTCGCTTAGAGACCCAGTACTTC.

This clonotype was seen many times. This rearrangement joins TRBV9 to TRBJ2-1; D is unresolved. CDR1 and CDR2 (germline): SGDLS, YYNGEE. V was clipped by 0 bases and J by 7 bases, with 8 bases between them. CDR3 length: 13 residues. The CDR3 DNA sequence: TGTGCCAGCAGCGTAGGTAGTCCAAATGAGCAGTTCTTC. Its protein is CASSVGSPNEQFF.

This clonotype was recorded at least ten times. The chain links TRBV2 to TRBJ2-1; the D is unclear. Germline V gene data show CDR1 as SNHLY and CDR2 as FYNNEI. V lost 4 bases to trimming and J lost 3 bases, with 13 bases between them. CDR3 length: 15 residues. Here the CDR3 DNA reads TGTGCCAGCAGTGTAGGCCGGCTTTACTACAATGAGCAGTTCTTC. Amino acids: CASSVGRLYYNEQFF.

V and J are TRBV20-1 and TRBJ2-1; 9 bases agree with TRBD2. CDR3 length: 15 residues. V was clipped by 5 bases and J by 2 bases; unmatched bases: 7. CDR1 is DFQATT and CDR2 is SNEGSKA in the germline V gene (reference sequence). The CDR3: CSAQSLAGPYNEQFF. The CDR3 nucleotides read TGCAGTGCTCAGTCCCTAGCGGGGCCCTACAATGAGCAGTTCTTC.

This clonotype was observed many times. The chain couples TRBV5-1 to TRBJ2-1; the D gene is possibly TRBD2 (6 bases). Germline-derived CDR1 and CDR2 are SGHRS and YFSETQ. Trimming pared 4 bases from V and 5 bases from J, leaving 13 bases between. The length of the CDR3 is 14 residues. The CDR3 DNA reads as TGCGCCAGCAGCGCGATGGGACTTAACAATGAGCAGTTCTTC. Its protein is CASSAMGLNNEQFF. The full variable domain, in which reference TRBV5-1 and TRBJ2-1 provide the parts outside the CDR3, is KAGVTQTPRYLIKTRGQQVTLSCSPISGHRSVSWYQQTPGQGLQFLFEYFSETQRNKGNFPGRFSGRQFSNSRSEMNVSTLELGDSALYLCASSAMGLNNEQFFGPGTRLTVL.

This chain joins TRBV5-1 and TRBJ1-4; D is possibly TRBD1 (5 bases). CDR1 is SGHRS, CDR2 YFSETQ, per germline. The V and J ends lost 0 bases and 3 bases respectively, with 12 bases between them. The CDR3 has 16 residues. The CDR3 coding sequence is TGCGCCAGCAGCTTGGCCCGAGGAGGGGCTAATGAAAAACTGTTTTTT. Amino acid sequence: CASSLARGGANEKLFF.

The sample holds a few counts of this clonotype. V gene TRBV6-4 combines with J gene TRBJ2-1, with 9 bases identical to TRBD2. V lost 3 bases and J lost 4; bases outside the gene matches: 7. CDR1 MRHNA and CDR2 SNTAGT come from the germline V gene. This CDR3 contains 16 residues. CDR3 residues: CASSERAGGTYNEQFF. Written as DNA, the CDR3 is TGTGCCAGCAGTGAGCGAGCGGGAGGCACTTACAATGAGCAGTTCTTC.

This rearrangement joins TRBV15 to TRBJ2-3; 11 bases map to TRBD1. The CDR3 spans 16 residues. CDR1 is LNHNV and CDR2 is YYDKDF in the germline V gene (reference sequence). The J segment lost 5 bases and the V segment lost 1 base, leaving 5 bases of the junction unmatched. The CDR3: CATSRGTGGWGDTQYF. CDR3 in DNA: TGTGCCACCAGCAGAGGGACAGGGGGCTGGGGAGATACGCAGTATTTT. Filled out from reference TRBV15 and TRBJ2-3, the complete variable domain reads DAMVIQNPRYQVTQFGKPVTLSCSQTLNHNVMYWYQQKSSQAPKLLFHYYDKDFNNEADTPDNFQSRRPNTSFCFLDIRSPGLGDTAMYLCATSRGTGGWGDTQYFGPGTRLTVL.

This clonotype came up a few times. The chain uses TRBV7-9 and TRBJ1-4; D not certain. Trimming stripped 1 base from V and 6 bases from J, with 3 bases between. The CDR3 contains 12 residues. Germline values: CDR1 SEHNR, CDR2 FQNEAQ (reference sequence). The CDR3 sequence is CASSLEYEKLFF. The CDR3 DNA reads TGTGCCAGCAGCTTAGAGTATGAAAAACTGTTTTTT.

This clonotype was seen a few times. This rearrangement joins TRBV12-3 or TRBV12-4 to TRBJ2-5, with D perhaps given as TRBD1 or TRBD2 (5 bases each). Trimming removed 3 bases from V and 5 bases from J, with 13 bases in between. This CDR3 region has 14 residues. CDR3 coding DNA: TGTGCCAGCAGTTTTGCAGGGCGAGGGGAGACCCAGTACTTC. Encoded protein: CASSFAGRGETQYF.

For the CDR3, the DNA is TGCGCCAGCAGCCAAGATTCAAGCGGGATTACCTACGAGCAGTACTTC. Encoded protein: CASSQDSSGITYEQYF. This chain links TRBV4-3 with TRBJ2-7; 7 bases align to TRBD2. Germline-derived CDR1 and CDR2 are LGHNA and YSLEER. This CDR3 has 16 amino acids. J gave up 2 bases and V 0 bases, and 7 bases lay outside the gene matches.

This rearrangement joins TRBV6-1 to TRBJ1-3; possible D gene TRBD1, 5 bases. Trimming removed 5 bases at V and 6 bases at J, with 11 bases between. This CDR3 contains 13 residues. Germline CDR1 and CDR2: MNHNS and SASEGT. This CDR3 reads CASSPGGSNTIYF. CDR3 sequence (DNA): TGTGCCAGCAGTCCCGGGGGTTCAAACACCATATATTTT.

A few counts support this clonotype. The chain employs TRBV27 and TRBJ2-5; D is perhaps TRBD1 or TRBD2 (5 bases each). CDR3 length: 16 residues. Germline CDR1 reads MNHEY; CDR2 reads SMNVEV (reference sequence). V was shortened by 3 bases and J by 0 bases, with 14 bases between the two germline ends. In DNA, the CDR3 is TGTGCCAGCAGTTTTGAGCCAGGGACGTACCAAGAGACCCAGTACTTC. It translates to CASSFEPGTYQETQYF.

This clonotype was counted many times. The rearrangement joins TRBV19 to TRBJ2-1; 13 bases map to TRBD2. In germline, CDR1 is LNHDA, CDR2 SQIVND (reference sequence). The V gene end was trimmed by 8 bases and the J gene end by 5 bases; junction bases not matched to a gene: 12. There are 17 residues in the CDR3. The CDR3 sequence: CASGPGTSGTKNNEQFF. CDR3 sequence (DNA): TGTGCCAGTGGACCCGGGACTAGCGGGACCAAAAACAATGAGCAGTTCTTC.

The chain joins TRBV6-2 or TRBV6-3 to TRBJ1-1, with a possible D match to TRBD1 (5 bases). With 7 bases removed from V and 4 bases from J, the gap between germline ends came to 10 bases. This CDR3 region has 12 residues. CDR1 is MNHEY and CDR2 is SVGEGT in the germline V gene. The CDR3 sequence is CASIGAGTEAFF. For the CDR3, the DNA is TGTGCCAGCATCGGGGCTGGCACTGAAGCTTTCTTT.

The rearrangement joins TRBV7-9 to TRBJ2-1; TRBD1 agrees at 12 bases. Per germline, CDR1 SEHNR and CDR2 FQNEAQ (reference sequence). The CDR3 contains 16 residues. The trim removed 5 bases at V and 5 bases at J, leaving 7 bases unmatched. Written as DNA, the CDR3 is TGTGCCAGCAGCCAGCCGGGACAGGGGGCCAACAATGAGCAGTTCTTC. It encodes CASSQPGQGANNEQFF.

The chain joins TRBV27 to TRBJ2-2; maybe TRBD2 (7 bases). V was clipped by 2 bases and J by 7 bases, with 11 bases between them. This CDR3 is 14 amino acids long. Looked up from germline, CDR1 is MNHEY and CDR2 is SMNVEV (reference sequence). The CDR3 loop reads CASSLIGGDGELFF. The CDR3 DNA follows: TGTGCCAGCAGTTTAATAGGGGGGGACGGGGAGCTGTTTTTT.

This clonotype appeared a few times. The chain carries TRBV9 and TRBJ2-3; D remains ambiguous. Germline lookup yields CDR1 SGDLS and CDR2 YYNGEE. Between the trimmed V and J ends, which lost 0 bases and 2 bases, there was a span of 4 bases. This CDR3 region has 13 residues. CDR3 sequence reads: CASSVAATDTQYF. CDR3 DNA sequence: TGTGCCAGCAGCGTAGCCGCCACAGATACGCAGTATTTT.

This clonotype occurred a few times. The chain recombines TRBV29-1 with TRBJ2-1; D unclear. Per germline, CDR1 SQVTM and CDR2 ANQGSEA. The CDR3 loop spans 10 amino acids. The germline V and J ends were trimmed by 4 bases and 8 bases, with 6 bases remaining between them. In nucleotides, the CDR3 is TGCAGCGTTGTAGGAGATGAGCAGTTCTTC. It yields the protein CSVVGDEQFF.

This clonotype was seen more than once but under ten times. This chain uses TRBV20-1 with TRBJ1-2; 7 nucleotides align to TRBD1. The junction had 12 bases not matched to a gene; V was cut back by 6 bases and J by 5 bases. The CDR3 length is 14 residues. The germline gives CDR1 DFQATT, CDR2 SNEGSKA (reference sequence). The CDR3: CSALRQGPQYGYTF. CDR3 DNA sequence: TGCAGTGCCCTGCGACAGGGACCTCAATATGGCTACACCTTC.

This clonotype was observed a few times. The CDR3 nucleotides are TGTGCCAGCAGCTGGGGGACTAGCGGGAGGGCCGGCGAGCAGTTCTTC. The encoded protein is CASSWGTSGRAGEQFF. This chain connects TRBV4-2 to TRBJ2-1; 16 bases line up with TRBD2. J was trimmed by 10 bases and V by 5 bases; bases with no gene match: 8. Germline V gene data show CDR1 as LGHNA and CDR2 as YNFKEQ. There are 16 residues in the CDR3.

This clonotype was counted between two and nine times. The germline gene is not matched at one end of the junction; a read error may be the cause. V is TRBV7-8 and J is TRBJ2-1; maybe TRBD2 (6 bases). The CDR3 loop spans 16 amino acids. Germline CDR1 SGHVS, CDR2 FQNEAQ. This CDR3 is CASSLEGTLNPAEQFF. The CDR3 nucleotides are TGTGCCAGCAGTTTAGAGGGGACTCTCAACCCTGCTGAGCAGTTCTTC.

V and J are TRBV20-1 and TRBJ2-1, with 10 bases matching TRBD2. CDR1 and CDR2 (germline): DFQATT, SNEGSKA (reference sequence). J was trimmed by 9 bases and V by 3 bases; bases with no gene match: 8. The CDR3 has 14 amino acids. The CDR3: CSARASGRTAEQFF. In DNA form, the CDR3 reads TGCAGTGCTAGGGCTAGCGGGAGAACGGCTGAGCAGTTCTTC.

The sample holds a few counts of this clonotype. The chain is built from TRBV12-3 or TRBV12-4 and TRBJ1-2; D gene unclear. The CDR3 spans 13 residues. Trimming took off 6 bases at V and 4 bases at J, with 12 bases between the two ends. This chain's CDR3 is CASSRTLPYGYTF. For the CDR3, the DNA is TGTGCCAGCAGCCGAACACTACCCTATGGCTACACCTTC.

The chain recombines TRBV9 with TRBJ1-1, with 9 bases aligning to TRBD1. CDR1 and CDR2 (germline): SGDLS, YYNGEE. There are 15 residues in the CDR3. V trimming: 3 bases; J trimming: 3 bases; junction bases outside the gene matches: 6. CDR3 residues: CASSATGGADTEAFF. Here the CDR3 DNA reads TGTGCCAGCAGCGCTACAGGGGGCGCGGACACTGAAGCTTTCTTT.

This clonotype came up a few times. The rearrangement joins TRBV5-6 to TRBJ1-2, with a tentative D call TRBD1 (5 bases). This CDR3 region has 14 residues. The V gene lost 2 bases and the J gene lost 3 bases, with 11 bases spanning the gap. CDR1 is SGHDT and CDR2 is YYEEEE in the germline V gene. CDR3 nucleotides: TGTGCCAGCAGCTTCCCCAGGGAAGACTATGGCTACACCTTC. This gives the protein CASSFPREDYGYTF.

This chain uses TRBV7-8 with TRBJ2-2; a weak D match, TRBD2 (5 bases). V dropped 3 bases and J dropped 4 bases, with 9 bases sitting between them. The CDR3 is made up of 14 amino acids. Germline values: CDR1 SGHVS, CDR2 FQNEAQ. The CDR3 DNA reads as TGTGCCAGCAGCTTCGATCGGGGCACCGGGGAGCTGTTTTTT. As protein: CASSFDRGTGELFF.

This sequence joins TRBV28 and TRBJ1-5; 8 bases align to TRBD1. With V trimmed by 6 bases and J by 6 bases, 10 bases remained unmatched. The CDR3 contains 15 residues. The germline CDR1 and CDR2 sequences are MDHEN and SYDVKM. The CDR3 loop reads CASSPTDRGTQPQHF. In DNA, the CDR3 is TGTGCCAGCAGCCCTACCGACAGGGGAACTCAGCCCCAGCATTTT.